The rows below give T cell receptor beta chains drawn from one sample of a study of blood T cell repertoires in COVID-19. Sequencing used immunoSEQ multiplex PCR; TCRdb keeps in-frame clones, though not all of them. The repertoire consists of just under 65,000 clones, with roughly 75% occurring once and the leading ten covering 14%. The sample comprised peripheral blood. These receptors all come from a man aged 60 to 75 with COVID-19, enrolled during active disease. Both conserved end residues are part of each CDR3. D genes are given only for firm matches. Clone size appears in some rows only: once, few, many, or a class for an expanded clone.

d_call,v_call,j_call,clone_size,cdr3_nt,cdr3_aa
NA,TRBV9,TRBJ2-5,NA,TGTGCCAGCAGCGTAGCTCCTAGTACGACCCAGTACTTC,CASSVAPSTTQYF
TRBD2,TRBV10-3,TRBJ2-2,NA,TGTGCCATCAGAACTGGGACTAGCGGGGGTGCCGGGGAGCTGTTTTTT,CAIRTGTSGGAGELFF
NA,TRBV10-1,TRBJ2-7,few,TGCGCCAGCAGTGAGTCAACAGGGAGAAACGAGCAGTACTTC,CASSESTGRNEQYF
NA,TRBV19,TRBJ2-3,NA,TGTGCCAGTACCTCTGGGCAGGGGCTTTGGGCAGATACGCAGTATTTT,CASTSGQGLWADTQYF
NA,TRBV30,TRBJ1-2,NA,TGTGCCTGGAGTGATCACAGGGCGCCCTCTCTAGGCTACACCTTC,CAWSDHRAPSLGYTF
NA,TRBV7-3,TRBJ2-3,NA,TGTGCCAGCAGCTCGGCAGGGTTTGGCACAGATACGCAGTATTTT,CASSSAGFGTDTQYF
NA,TRBV5-1,TRBJ2-3,NA,TGCGCCAGCAGCTTGAGGCCGGGTGAAGATACGCAGTATTTT,CASSLRPGEDTQYF
NA,TRBV29-1,TRBJ1-4,NA,TGCAGCGTGTCGGACAGTGGGGAAAAACTGTTTTTT,CSVSDSGEKLFF
TRBD2,TRBV5-6,TRBJ2-1,NA,TGTGCCAGCAGCTTGGGTAGCGGGGCATACAATGAGCAGTTCTTC,CASSLGSGAYNEQFF
NA,TRBV28,TRBJ1-2,few,TGTGCCAGCAGTCCGGGACACGGTAACTATGGCTACACCTTC,CASSPGHGNYGYTF
TRBD2,TRBV9,TRBJ2-3,NA,TGTGCCAGCAGCGTCTCTAGCGGACCCACGTATACGCAGTATTTT,CASSVSSGPTYTQYF
TRBD2,TRBV19,TRBJ2-7,NA,TGTGCCAGTAGTATAAGCGGGGGGGTCCGCGAGCAGTACTTC,CASSISGGVREQYF
NA,TRBV5-1,TRBJ2-7,many,TGCGCCAGCAGCTCCGGGATTATCTACGAGCAGTACTTC,CASSSGIIYEQYF
NA,TRBV14,TRBJ2-7,NA,TGTGCCAGCAGCCCCCATTACGAGCAGTACTTC,CASSPHYEQYF
NA,TRBV5-1,TRBJ1-2,NA,TGCGCCAGCTCGGGGGGACACTATGGCTACACCTTC,CASSGGHYGYTF
TRBD2,TRBV4-2,TRBJ2-7,once,TGTGCCAGCAGCCAACCAAAAATAGCGGGGGCCGCCTACGAGCAGTACTTC,CASSQPKIAGAAYEQYF
TRBD2,TRBV4-2,TRBJ2-7,NA,TGTGCCAGCAGCAACGGGGCTAGCGGGAGCTACGAGCAGTACTTC,CASSNGASGSYEQYF
NA,TRBV2,TRBJ2-2,NA,TGTGCCAGCAGTGTGCGGCTGAACACCGGGGAGCTGTTTTTT,CASSVRLNTGELFF
TRBD2,TRBV5-6,TRBJ2-3,NA,TGTGCCAGCAGCTTTATCCTAGCGGGAGGGGGCCAGTATTTT,CASSFILAGGGQYF
NA,TRBV10-1,TRBJ2-1,few,TGCGCCAGCAGTGAGTCGAACTTTGTAGATGAGCAGTTCTTC,CASSESNFVDEQFF
TRBD2,TRBV6-5,TRBJ2-1,few,TGTGCCGGGGAGGCGGGGGGGCCGGATGAGCAGTTCTTC,CAGEAGGPDEQFF
TRBD1,TRBV7-9,TRBJ2-2,once,TGTGCCAGCAGCTCGTCCGGGACAGGGGAGCGCGGGGAGCTGTTTTTT,CASSSSGTGERGELFF